Sequencing of this T cell receptor (beta chain) was carried out in a study of blood T cell repertoires in COVID-19. At the level of the study: The United States, Italy and Spain were the sources of the acute and convalescent COVID-19 samples. Nucleic acid was either cDNA or gDNA, and it came from T cells, B-cell-depleted T cells, or PBMCs.

Here immunoSEQ multiplex PCR was the method, and the copy in TCRdb shows in-frame clones only, minus some. The sample holds approximately 230,000 clones, roughly 87% seen once. The CDR3 consists of 14 residues. V lost 7 bases and J 3 bases, leaving 13 bases between the germline ends. The germline gives CDR1 SGHRS, CDR2 YFSETQ. Sequenced: peripheral blood. The receptor's source is a man aged 18 to 30 with active or convalescent COVID-19. The chain employs TRBV5-1 and TRBJ1-4; D is unresolved. This CDR3 is CASGLTSSNEKLFF. CDR3 nucleotide sequence: TGCGCCAGCGGCCTGACATCATCTAATGAAAAACTGTTTTTT.